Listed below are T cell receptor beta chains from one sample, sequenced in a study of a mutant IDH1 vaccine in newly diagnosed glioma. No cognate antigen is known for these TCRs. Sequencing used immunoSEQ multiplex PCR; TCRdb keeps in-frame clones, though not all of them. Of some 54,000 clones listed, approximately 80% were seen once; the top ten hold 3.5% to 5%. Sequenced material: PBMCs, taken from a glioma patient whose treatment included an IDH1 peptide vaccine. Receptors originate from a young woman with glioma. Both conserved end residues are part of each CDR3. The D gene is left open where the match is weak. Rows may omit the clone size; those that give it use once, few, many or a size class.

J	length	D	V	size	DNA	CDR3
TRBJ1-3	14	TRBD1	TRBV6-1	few	TGTGCCAGCAGTCAGACAGGGACTGGAAACACCATATATTTT	CASSQTGTGNTIYF
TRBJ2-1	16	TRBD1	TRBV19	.	TGTGCCAGTAGTCTCCCACAGGGGGTAGCCTACAATGAGCAGTTCTTC	CASSLPQGVAYNEQFF
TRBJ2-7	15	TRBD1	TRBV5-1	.	TGCGCCAGCAGGCCAACAGGGGGCGGTAGCTACGAGCAGTACTTC	CASRPTGGGSYEQYF
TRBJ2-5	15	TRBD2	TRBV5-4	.	TGTGCCAGCAGTCTGAGCGGGAGGGCCGTGGAGACCCAGTACTTC	CASSLSGRAVETQYF
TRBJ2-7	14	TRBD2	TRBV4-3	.	TGCGCCAGCAGCCAATGGGGGGGATTGTACGAGCAGTACTTC	CASSQWGGLYEQYF
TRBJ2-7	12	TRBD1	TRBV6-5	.	TGTGCCAGCAGGGGACAGGGCTACGAGCAGTACTTC	CASRGQGYEQYF
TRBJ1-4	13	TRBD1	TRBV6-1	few	TGTGCCAGCACCTACAGGGGAAATGAAAAACTGTTTTTT	CASTYRGNEKLFF
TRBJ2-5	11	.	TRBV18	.	TGTGCCAGCTCACCCAAAGAGACCCAGTACTTC	CASSPKETQYF
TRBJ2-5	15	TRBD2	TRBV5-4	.	TGTGCCAGCAGCCGAAGCGGGGGGGCGTTAGAGACCCAGTACTTC	CASSRSGGALETQYF
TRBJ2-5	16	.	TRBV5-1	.	TGCGCCAGCAGCTTGGTTCAGGGTTGGGGCCAAGAGACCCAGTACTTC	CASSLVQGWGQETQYF
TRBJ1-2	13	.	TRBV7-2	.	TGTGCCAGCAGCTCGCCGGATAACTATGGCTACACCTTC	CASSSPDNYGYTF
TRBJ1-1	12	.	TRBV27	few	TGTGCCAGCAGTCGATCCAACACTGAAGCTTTCTTT	CASSRSNTEAFF
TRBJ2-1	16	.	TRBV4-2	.	TGTGCCAGCAGCCAAGGGGAAGGACCCCGCGGTGGGGAGCAGTTCTTC	CASSQGEGPRGGEQFF
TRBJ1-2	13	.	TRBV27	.	TGTGCCAGCAGCCCAGAGGGTAACTATGGCTACACCTTC	CASSPEGNYGYTF
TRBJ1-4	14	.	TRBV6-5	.	TGTGCCAGCAGCAACGAGGTGGCTAATGAAAAACTGTTTTTT	CASSNEVANEKLFF
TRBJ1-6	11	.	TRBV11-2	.	TGTGCCAGCAGCCATTATTCACCCCTCCACTTT	CASSHYSPLHF
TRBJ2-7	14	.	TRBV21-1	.	TGTGCCAGCAACAGGCGGGGTCCAACCTACGAGCAGTACTTC	CASNRRGPTYEQYF
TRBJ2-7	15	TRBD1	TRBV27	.	TGTGCCAGCAGTTCCCCGGGACAGGGGTACCACGAGCAGTACTTC	CASSSPGQGYHEQYF
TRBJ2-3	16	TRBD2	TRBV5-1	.	TGCGCCAGCAGCATTCAAGCGGGAAGCTCCACAGATACGCAGTATTTT	CASSIQAGSSTDTQYF
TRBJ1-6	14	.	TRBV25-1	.	TGTGCCAGCAGTGACAGCTCCTATAATTCACCCCTCCACTTT	CASSDSSYNSPLHF
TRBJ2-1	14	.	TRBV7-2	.	TGTGCCAGCAGCTCAGGTGTCGCCTACAATGAGCAGTTCTTC	CASSSGVAYNEQFF
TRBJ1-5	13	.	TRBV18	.	TGTGCCAGCTCAGGCACTAGCAATCAGCCCCAGCATTTT	CASSGTSNQPQHF
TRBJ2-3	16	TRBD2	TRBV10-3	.	TGTGCCATCTCCGTTGGGACTAGCGGGAGCACAGATACGCAGTATTTT	CAISVGTSGSTDTQYF
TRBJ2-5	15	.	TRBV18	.	TGTGCCAGCTCACCTCTCTCCGCTAGCAGGGAGACCCAGTACTTC	CASSPLSASRETQYF
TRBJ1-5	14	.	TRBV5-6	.	TGTGCCAGCAGCTCTCCGGCCTCCGGTCAGCCCCAGCATTTT	CASSSPASGQPQHF
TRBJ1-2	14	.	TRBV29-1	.	TGCAGCGTTGAAGAAACAGGGCGGTACTATGGCTACACCTTC	CSVEETGRYYGYTF
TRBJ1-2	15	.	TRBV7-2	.	TGTGCCAGCTCAGCTCACACGGGAGTCGGCTATGGCTACACCTTC	CASSAHTGVGYGYTF
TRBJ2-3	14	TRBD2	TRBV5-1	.	TGCGCCAGCAGTCGGGACTACCCCGGTGATACGCAGTATTTT	CASSRDYPGDTQYF
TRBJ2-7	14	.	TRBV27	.	TGTGCCAGCAGCCGAGGCGGGGAGAGACTCGAGCAGTACTTC	CASSRGGERLEQYF
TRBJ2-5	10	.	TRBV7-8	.	TGTGCCAGCAGCTTAGAGACCCAGTACTTC	CASSLETQYF
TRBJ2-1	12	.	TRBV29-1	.	TGCAGCGCGCGGGCCGCACGCAATGAGCAGTTCTTC	CSARAARNEQFF
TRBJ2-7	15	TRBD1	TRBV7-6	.	TGTGCCAGCAGCAACCCGGGACAGGGGGCATACGAGCAGTACTTC	CASSNPGQGAYEQYF
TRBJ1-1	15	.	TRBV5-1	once	TGCGCCAGCAGCGAGGGACGTATTGTGAACACTGAAGCTTTCTTT	CASSEGRIVNTEAFF
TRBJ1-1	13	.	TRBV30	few	TGTGCCTGGAATGCAGGGCTGTGGACTGAAGCTTTCTTT	CAWNAGLWTEAFF
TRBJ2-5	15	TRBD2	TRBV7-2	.	TGTGCCAGCAGCACAGGACTAGCGGGAGATGGGACCCAGTACTTC	CASSTGLAGDGTQYF
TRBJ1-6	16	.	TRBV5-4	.	TGTGCCAGCAGCTTAGGGGGTTTCTCCTATAATTCACCCCTCCACTTT	CASSLGGFSYNSPLHF
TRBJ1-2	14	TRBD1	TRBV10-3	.	TGTGCCATCAGTGTGGGACAGTCTAACTATGGCTACACCTTC	CAISVGQSNYGYTF
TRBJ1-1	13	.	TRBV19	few	TGTGCCAGTAGTCGGGTCGGAAACACTGAAGCTTTCTTT	CASSRVGNTEAFF
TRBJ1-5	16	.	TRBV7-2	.	TGTGCCAGCAGCTCGGACAGCGCTTATAGCAATCAGCCCCAGCATTTT	CASSSDSAYSNQPQHF
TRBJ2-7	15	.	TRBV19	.	TGTGCCAGTAGTTCACAGGACAGATTAAGCTACGAGCAGTACTTC	CASSSQDRLSYEQYF
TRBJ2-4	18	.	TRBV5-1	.	TGCGCCAGCAGCTTTATAGCGGGAGGGGACAGGGGTGATAGCATTCAGTACTTC	CASSFIAGGDRGDSIQYF
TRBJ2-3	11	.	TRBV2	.	TGTGCCAGCTTCGAGGTAGATACGCAGTATTTT	CASFEVDTQYF
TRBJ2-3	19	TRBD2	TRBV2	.	TGTGCCAGCAGTGAAGCACCGAGTACTAGCGGGGGGGCTGAAGATACGCAGTATTTT	CASSEAPSTSGGAEDTQYF
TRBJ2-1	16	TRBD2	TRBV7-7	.	TGTGCCAGCAGCTTAGCGGTAGCGGGGGGGTACAATGAGCAGTTCTTC	CASSLAVAGGYNEQFF
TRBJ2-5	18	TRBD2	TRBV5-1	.	TGCGCCAGCAGCTTGGGTTCTGGACTAGCGGTCTTACAAGAGACCCAGTACTTC	CASSLGSGLAVLQETQYF
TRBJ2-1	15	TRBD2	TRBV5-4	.	TGTGCCAGCAGCTTGGGGACTAGCGGCTACAATGAGCAGTTCTTC	CASSLGTSGYNEQFF
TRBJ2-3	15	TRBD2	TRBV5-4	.	TGTGCCAGCAGCTTCCGAACTAGCGGGAGGGATACGCAGTATTTT	CASSFRTSGRDTQYF
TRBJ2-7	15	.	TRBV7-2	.	TGTGCCAGCAGCTCTGGCAGGGAACTATCCTACGAGCAGTACTTC	CASSSGRELSYEQYF
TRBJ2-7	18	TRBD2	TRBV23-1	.	TGCGCCAGCAGTCCACCTCCCGGACTAGCGGGGAGCTCCTACGAGCAGTACTTC	CASSPPPGLAGSSYEQYF
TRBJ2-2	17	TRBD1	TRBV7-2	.	TGTGCCAGCAAGCGGTTCAGGGACAGGGGGAACACCGGGGAGCTGTTTTTT	CASKRFRDRGNTGELFF
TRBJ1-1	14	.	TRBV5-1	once	TGCGCCAGTCAAAAGACAGCATTGAACACTGAAGCTTTCTTT	CASQKTALNTEAFF
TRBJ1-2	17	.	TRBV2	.	TGTGCCAGCAGTGAAGCGCTTCATCAGGGTCCGAACTATGGCTACACCTTC	CASSEALHQGPNYGYTF